The sample holds many counts of the clone carrying this T cell receptor beta chain. What it recognizes is unknown. TCRdb re-called the reads through MiXCR, storing one row per CDR3 protein. The table has roughly 110,000 distinct CDR3 sequences, roughly a tenth seen once. This sample was taken from a study of T cell repertoires in cytomegalovirus infection. Overall study: Public signatures in TCR beta pointed to CMV infection and matching HLA type. Study conclusions and caveats: Ex vivo, HLA-C-restricted CMV-specific TCR beta clonotypes prevailed over the rest of the response. Identification of carriers of CMV plus the relevant HLA was performed using cumulative public TCR beta family frequency.

V dropped 7 bases and J dropped 0; count of bases not matched to a gene: 8. CDR1 SGHTA and CDR2 FQGNSA come from the germline V gene. The CDR3 consists of 15 residues. Sequenced material: PBMCs, sequenced either directly or after in vitro stimulation (not recorded which). This chain uses TRBV7-2 with TRBJ1-2, with 7 nucleotides matching TRBD1. The TCR was taken from a human donor in good health (CMV status not recorded). Some clones in this sample may be carry-over from other donors' samples. CDR3 residues: CASILTGAANYGYTF. The CDR3 nucleotides read TGTGCCAGCATCCTTACAGGGGCCGCTAACTATGGCTACACCTTC.